The source of this T cell receptor (beta chain) is a study of cytomegalovirus exposure and HLA in healthy donors (dated 2017 in TCRdb). For context, the study as a whole: An earlier analysis of several hundred of the donors reported about 260 Gb of sequence data and 90 million to 120 million unique TCR beta sequences obtained from some 200 million T cells. An early release covering 550 to 700 HLA-typed donors comprised roughly 300 gigabases of sequencing data and around 80 million unique TCR sequences. The genetic ancestry cluster associated with self-reported Caucasian donors included about four fifths of the roughly 410 genotyped donors. The study aimed to test whether signatures of past pathogen exposure could be identified by cataloging public T cell receptors. The study profiled the T cell repertoires of 500 to 800 subjects by immunosequencing and related them to cytomegalovirus serostatus. In addition to the first cohort of around 670 subjects, a separate validation cohort of over 90 different subjects was used. The study combined high-throughput TCR immunosequencing, statistical association of individual TCRs with disease status, and machine learning to predict cytomegalovirus infection status. A later analysis re-analyzed previously published TCR beta repertoires from roughly 600 donors and added high-resolution HLA genotyping to study TCR occurrence patterns. Rather than drawing on any new phenotypic data, the later analysis identified candidate immune exposures from TCR beta sequences and the way those sequences occurred across donors. To decide whether each TCR beta V gene segment behaved as functional or pseudogenic, an earlier analysis of 587 of the donors relied on high-throughput TCR beta sequencing. Donor age, sex, ethnicity and CMV serostatus were collected together with the repertoire data. Genome-wide SNP genotypes for about three fifths of the roughly 670 donors were used in a later genetic analysis, which treated that subset as a discovery cohort. All discovery cohort repertoires had been generated using a single sequencing platform. Both class I and class II loci were covered by HLA typing, at four-digit resolution. Typing coverage varied by locus: roughly 629-640 donors for A, B, C, DRB1 and DQB1; roughly 500 for DQA1; approximately 570 for DPA1; roughly 470 for DPB1. About five DR-DQ haplotypes were treated as single units for association and clustering because of strong linkage in the cohort. Across approximately 400 genotyped donors of the cohort, an average of approximately 200,000 unique TCR beta nucleotide sequences per donor were sequenced, and about a sixth of those sequences were non-productive. Findings and caveats that apply to the study as a whole: Specific HLA alleles were associated with over 15,000 TCR beta sequences at a false discovery rate of 0.05 in a later analysis. HLA typing was unavailable for some donors at each locus, so association tests used only the typed subset. CMV serostatus was the only immune exposure information available for the cohort. Assigning TCR associations to individual alleles was difficult when HLA alleles, especially DR and DQ, strongly co-occurred. In a later analysis, HLA-associated TCR beta chains were found to be more clonally expanded and to have lower generation probabilities than equally common non-associated chains. In a later analysis, TCR association rates were found to vary across HLA loci, with the most associated TCRs seen for DRB1 alleles and the fewest for HLA-C alleles. A few of the identified cytomegalovirus-associated TCR beta chains were confirmed in vitro to be specific for cytomegalovirus antigens. A cluster of highly shared sequence variants was judged likely to be a technical artifact of the sequencing pipeline. The study gave a list of 150 to 200 TCR beta chains associated with cytomegalovirus. Most TCR sequences were observed very rarely across donors, whereas some public TCRs were present in many individuals. Sequencing depth was assumed to be roughly uniform across donors in the presence/absence analyses, though that assumption may not hold. In a later analysis, most CMV-associated TCR beta chains were found to appear HLA-restricted, with HLA associations seemingly driven largely by CMV exposure. According to the authors, the approach could potentially be generalized to other disease states and immunological phenotypes. In a later genetic analysis, fewer N-insertions in productive TCRs were reported among donors in an Asian-associated ancestry cluster than the approximately 710-donor mean. Broadly in line with IMGT annotations, most TCR beta V segments showed up in productive rearrangements about 87% or about 30% of the time in an earlier analysis of several hundred of the donors. The 87-base-pair reads could not distinguish some IMGT-functional V segments, including TRBV6-2 and TRBV6-3, so those segments were excluded. Linkage disequilibrium might explain the correlated functional status among segregating V segments, but an unknown experimental factor could not be excluded. Because counts were too low, 15 to 20 rarely observed V segments, including chromosome 9 orphons, were excluded from the earlier analysis of several hundred of the donors. The classifier was reported to diagnose cytomegalovirus status with high specificity and sensitivity in both the original and validation cohorts. In a later genetic analysis, a missense DCLRE1C variant was associated with V-gene and J-gene trimming of TCR beta chains, and the association was replicated in an independent cohort. A further reported finding was that TCR beta sequences accurately predicted the HLA-A and HLA-B alleles for most subjects in the first cohort. Only TCR beta chains were sequenced in this cohort, and the absence of alpha or paired-chain data limited detectable features. According to a later analysis, parvovirus B19, influenza, CMV and Epstein-Barr virus appeared linked to several top co-occurrence clusters.

The cohort was made up of 500 to 850 healthy bone marrow donors. At the time of sampling, every cohort member was nominally healthy, though immune exposures that went unrecorded were likely present. The donor was CMV seropositive and was included in the group of some 290 seropositive cohort members. A peripheral blood sample was provided by each donor, and peripheral blood mononuclear cells were used for TCR beta sequencing. Genomic DNA extraction from the blood cell samples was performed with the Qiagen DNeasy Blood Extraction Kit. Including cysteine and phenylalanine, the CDR3 has 12 amino acids. The CDR3 DNA has 36 bases and is translated from base 1. Per the germline V gene (reference sequence), LNHDA is the CDR1 and SQIVND is the CDR2. To prepare the library, the immunoSEQ multiplex PCR assay was applied. The multiplex PCR relied on a mix of 60 forward primers for TCR Vbeta segments and 13 reverse primers for TCR Jbeta segments. The CDR3 region of rearranged TCR beta genes was amplified from genomic DNA with a multiplex PCR assay. The amplified TCR beta libraries were sequenced on the Illumina HiSeq System as 87-base-pair reads. Per the original workflow: A later analysis counted about 80 million unique TCR beta chains across the 550 to 700 repertoires, and some 11 million of these chains were shared by at least two donors. Raw reads were error-corrected and collapsed into unique sequences by a nearest-neighbor algorithm in which closely related sequences were merged to remove PCR and sequencing errors. CDR3 sequences were aligned to IMGT reference sequences to assign V, D and J gene segments. For a sequence to be retained, a match of at least six nucleotides to both a V gene segment and a J gene segment was required. A rearrangement was called productive if the CDR3 had no stop codons and remained in frame with V and J, and every other rearrangement was called non-productive. Following IMGT convention, CDR3 was defined as the stretch from the second conserved V-encoded cysteine to the conserved J-encoded phenylalanine. Sequences without an unambiguous match to a single V gene segment were excluded from the earlier analysis of approximately 600 of the donors. In an earlier analysis of approximately 610 of the donors, V segments were called functional above 56.7% productive rearrangements and were called segregating when the between-donor standard deviation exceeded 5%. To diagnose cytomegalovirus status from the catalog of TCR beta chain sequences, a statistical classification framework was built. V and J gene assignment, in a later analysis, came from comparing TCR nucleotide sequences with IMGT/GENE-DB human TR gene sequences. A later analysis assigned CDR3 sequences and most-parsimonious VDJ recombination scenarios with the TCRdist pipeline. In a later analysis, each TCR beta chain was defined by its CDR3 amino acid sequence together with its V-gene family, and reads without a unique V-gene family were excluded. To address suspected cross-contamination and a sequencing artifact, a later analysis removed around 590 highly shared, low-generation-probability nucleotide sequences. In a later analysis, a clonal expansion index for each public chain was calculated from normalized within-repertoire ranks of inferred template counts. A later analysis computed generation probabilities with a VDJ recombination model fitted to out-of-frame rearrangements, and checked the results against IGoR. A later analysis scored TCR-TCR, TCR-HLA and TCR-CMV co-occurrence with hypergeometric tests, applying a repertoire-size bias correction to TCR pairs. In a later analysis, false discovery rates were estimated by permuting HLA or CMV assignments 20 times. In a later analysis, co-occurring TCRs were grouped with DBSCAN, and TCRdist sequence similarity was added when clustering was performed within HLA-allele-positive subsets. Repertoires with fewer than 30,000 or more than 120,000 public chains, plus five repertoires with anomalous nucleotide sharing, were excluded from co-occurrence clustering. The clones in this table, taken by TCRdb from immuneACCESS, are in-frame only. Not every clone is retained; where verified, under half of the shortfall comes from an unresolved V gene, and the cause of the rest is unknown. That table is the source of V, J and clone size, and D and trimming were worked out from the DNA. Present in this sample are roughly 260,000 clones, almost 85% of which were seen just once. The ten largest account for approximately 2% of the sample.

On this clone: There is no known antigen for this receptor. It has no much larger one-base neighbor in the sample; base qualities were not kept.

The sequence was collected from a woman aged 40 to 50 in good health and CMV-seropositive. Recombination connected TRBV19 to TRBJ1-3, and possibly TRBD1, on 5 matching bases. With the DNA end fitting TRBJ1-4 better, the J assignment may be wrong. The sequenced material came from PBMCs. The DNA is TGTGCCAGTAGTATAAGAAGGGGTGAACTGTTTTTT. Its protein product is CASSIRRGELFF.